This T cell receptor (beta chain) was sequenced in a study of T-cell reconstitution after alpha-beta-depleted transplantation in children. General study results and limits: Where alpha-beta T cells came from about two months after transplant was reportedly several hundred expanded graft clones.

A TCRbeta library incorporating unique molecular identifiers was prepared. TCRdb independently ran MiXCR on the PCR reads; one entry per CDR3 protein. The sample consists of hundreds of thousands of distinct CDR3 sequences, approximately 15% of them appearing once. In the case of this clonotype: No antigen is known for it.

The CDR3 totals 16 residues. V lost 3 bases and J 2 bases, leaving 11 bases between the germline ends. This chain links TRBV12-3 or TRBV12-4 with TRBJ1-6; tentatively, D is TRBD1 (5 bases). Sequenced here: PBMCs, mostly from graft donor cells, sampled 360 days after TCRalphabeta/CD19-depleted stem cell transplant. This TCR came from a male patient between 2 and 15 years old who had a stem cell transplant for acute lymphoblastic leukemia, so the T cells may come from the graft donor. The CDR3 sequence is CASSFRPGPYNSPLHF. Here the CDR3 DNA reads TGTGCCAGCAGTTTCCGCCCAGGGCCCTATAATTCACCCCTCCACTTT.